This TCR beta chain came from a study of blood T cell repertoires in COVID-19. Study overall: Nucleic acid was either cDNA or gDNA, and it came from T cells, B-cell-depleted T cells, or PBMCs.

Sequencing was performed with immunoSEQ multiplex PCR; in TCRdb, only in-frame clones are kept and a portion is missing. The sample shows hundreds of thousands of clones, 75% to 90% of them seen only once. Trimming took 2 bases from V and 4 from J; bases not matched to a gene: 8. There are 15 residues in the CDR3. Germline loops: CDR1 KGHSH, CDR2 LQKENI. People in the exposed group encountered a COVID-19 case within 2 weeks before entering the study. This TCR was sampled from a man aged 50 to 59 who had been exposed to COVID-19. The rearrangement joins TRBV18 to TRBJ2-7; 7 bases map to TRBD2. The sample consisted of PBMCs or T cells enriched from blood (not recorded which). CDR3 sequence reads: CASSPDSGLRYEQYF. In DNA form, the CDR3 reads TGTGCCAGCTCACCAGATAGCGGGCTCCGGTACGAGCAGTACTTC.